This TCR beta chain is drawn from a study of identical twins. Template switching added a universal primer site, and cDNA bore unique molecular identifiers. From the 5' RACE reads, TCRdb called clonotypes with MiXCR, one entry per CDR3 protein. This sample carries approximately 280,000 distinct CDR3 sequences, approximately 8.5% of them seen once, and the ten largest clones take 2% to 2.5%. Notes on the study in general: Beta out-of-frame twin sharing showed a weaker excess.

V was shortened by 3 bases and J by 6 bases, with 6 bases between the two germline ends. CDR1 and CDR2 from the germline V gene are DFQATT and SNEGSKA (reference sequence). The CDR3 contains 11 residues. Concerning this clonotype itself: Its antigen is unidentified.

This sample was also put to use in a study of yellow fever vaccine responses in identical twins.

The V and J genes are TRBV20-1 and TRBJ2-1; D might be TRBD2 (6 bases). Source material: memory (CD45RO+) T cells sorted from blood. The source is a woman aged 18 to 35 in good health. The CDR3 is CSASGSNEQFF. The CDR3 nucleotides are TGCAGTGCTAGCGGGAGCAATGAGCAGTTCTTC.